The 2 T cell receptor beta chains below were found in one sample sequenced in a study of T cell responses to AZD1222 COVID-19 vaccine (dated by TCRdb to 2020 to 2022). The library was produced with the immunoSEQ multiplex PCR assay. TCRdb limited this immuneACCESS table to in-frame rearrangements with V and J called. A share of clones is missing; checked studies link under half to unresolved V genes, and the rest is unexplained. Within this sample are around 100,000 clones, with roughly 91% of them counted one time only. Of the sample, approximately 16% is held by the ten largest clones. The label giving this sample's time point can be read as: baseline before first vaccination. The sequenced sample was peripheral blood, obtained on day 0 of AZD1222 vaccination. The receptors were sampled from an adult in good health.

This chain links TRBV14 with TRBJ1-2; D ambiguous. CDR1 and CDR2 (germline): SGHDN, FVKESK. The V end lost 4 bases, the J end lost 6 bases, and 12 bases lay between the germline ends. This CDR3 region has 13 residues. The CDR3 sequence is CASSPRTYDGYTF. The CDR3 nucleotides are TGTGCCAGCAGCCCTCGAACCTATGATGGCTACACCTTC.

The chain employs TRBV5-1 and TRBJ1-1; the D is unclear. The V end was cut by 0 bases, the J end by 7 bases, with 4 bases between. The germline V gene has CDR1 SGHRS and CDR2 YFSETQ. This CDR3 region has 11 residues. CDR3 region: CASSLGVEAFF. CDR3 sequence (DNA): TGCGCCAGCAGCTTGGGGGTTGAAGCTTTCTTT. Filled out from reference TRBV5-1 and TRBJ1-1, the complete variable domain reads KAGVTQTPRYLIKTRGQQVTLSCSPISGHRSVSWYQQTPGQGLQFLFEYFSETQRNKGNFPGRFSGRQFSNSRSEMNVSTLELGDSALYLCASSLGVEAFFGQGTRLTVV.